This is a list of T cell receptor beta chains from one sample in a study of T cell responses to AZD1222 COVID-19 vaccine. Assay used: immunoSEQ multiplex PCR; TCRdb lists only in-frame clones, some missing. In the table there are tens of thousands of clones, roughly 89% of which are singletons. This specimen was peripheral blood, taken on day 0 of MenACWY control vaccination. These receptors originate from an adult in good health. CDR3s include the opening cysteine and the closing phenylalanine or tryptophan. The D gene is left open where the match is weak. For some rows the clone size is stated as once, few or many, or as a class when expanded; others skip it.

size,D,J,V,CDR3,DNA
once,TRBD1,TRBJ1-6,TRBV11-2,CASSFSGQGFSPLHF,TGTGCCAGCAGCTTCAGTGGACAGGGGTTTTCACCCCTCCACTTT
once,-,TRBJ2-5,TRBV6-2/TRBV6-3,CASSSQETQYF,TGTGCCAGCAGTTCACAAGAGACCCAGTACTTC
-,-,TRBJ2-7,TRBV30,CAWSPLRSWPPYEQYF,TGTGCCTGGAGTCCACTACGTAGTTGGCCCCCCTACGAGCAGTACTTC
-,-,TRBJ2-5,TRBV7-8,CASSLASVRETQYF,TGTGCCAGCAGCTTAGCATCAGTTCGCGAGACCCAGTACTTC
-,TRBD2,TRBJ2-7,TRBV14,CASSQVTGLAGSYEQYF,TGTGCCAGCAGCCAAGTCACGGGACTAGCGGGATCCTACGAGCAGTACTTC
-,TRBD1,TRBJ1-5,TRBV6-5,CASSSGTARQPQHF,TGTGCCAGCAGCTCCGGGACAGCAAGACAGCCCCAGCATTTT
-,-,TRBJ1-1,TRBV28,CASSLPGALRAFF,TGTGCCAGCAGTTTACCTGGGGCCCTTAGAGCTTTCTTT
-,-,TRBJ2-1,TRBV10-3,CAISESISENNEQFF,TGTGCCATCAGTGAGTCGATATCCGAGAACAATGAGCAGTTCTTC
-,-,TRBJ2-1,TRBV7-8,CASSSRIRGSNEQFF,TGTGCCAGCAGCTCTAGGATCCGAGGATCCAATGAGCAGTTCTTC
once,-,TRBJ2-1,TRBV7-9,CASTRDRSYNEQFF,TGTGCCAGCACCAGAGACAGATCCTACAATGAGCAGTTCTTC
-,-,TRBJ1-3,TRBV4-1,CASSQDGDSSDSGNTIYF,TGCGCCAGCAGCCAAGATGGAGACAGCTCAGACTCTGGAAACACCATATATTTT
-,-,TRBJ1-4,TRBV20-1,CSASVGRGVNEKLFF,TGCAGTGCTAGTGTAGGGAGGGGGGTAAATGAAAAACTGTTTTTT
-,-,TRBJ1-6,TRBV10-2,CASSEFRDNSPLHF,TGCGCCAGCAGTGAGTTCAGGGACAATTCACCCCTCCACTTT
once,-,TRBJ1-3,TRBV18,CASSSGTVSGNTIYF,TGTGCCAGCTCATCCGGGACGGTCTCTGGAAACACCATATATTTT
-,TRBD1,TRBJ1-2,TRBV28,CASSLLGGTANYGYTF,TGTGCCAGCAGTTTACTCGGAGGGACAGCCAACTATGGCTACACCTTC
few,-,TRBJ1-1,TRBV10-1,CASSEVWGTEAFF,TGCGCCAGCAGTGAGGTCTGGGGGACTGAAGCTTTCTTT
few,TRBD2,TRBJ2-5,TRBV11-2,CASGTSGGGETQYF,TGTGCCAGCGGGACTAGCGGAGGGGGAGAGACCCAGTACTTC
-,-,TRBJ2-2,TRBV12-3/TRBV12-4,CASSLSGAGELFF,TGTGCCAGCAGTTTATCGGGGGCCGGGGAGCTGTTTTTT
-,TRBD2,TRBJ2-7,TRBV5-1,CASSLAVAGGLGEQYF,TGCGCCAGCAGCTTGGCCGTCGCGGGAGGGCTCGGCGAGCAGTACTTC
-,-,TRBJ2-5,TRBV28,CASSFQGTRETQYF,TGTGCCAGCAGTTTCCAGGGCACCAGGGAGACCCAGTACTTC
-,-,TRBJ2-5,TRBV10-2,CASTRQLQETQYF,TGCGCCAGCACCCGACAGTTACAAGAGACCCAGTACTTC
-,-,TRBJ1-1,TRBV7-9,CASSALEAFF,TGTGCCAGCTCTGCCCTTGAAGCTTTCTTT
-,-,TRBJ2-5,TRBV28,CASSPGQETQYF,TGTGCCAGCAGTCCCGGGCAAGAGACCCAGTACTTC